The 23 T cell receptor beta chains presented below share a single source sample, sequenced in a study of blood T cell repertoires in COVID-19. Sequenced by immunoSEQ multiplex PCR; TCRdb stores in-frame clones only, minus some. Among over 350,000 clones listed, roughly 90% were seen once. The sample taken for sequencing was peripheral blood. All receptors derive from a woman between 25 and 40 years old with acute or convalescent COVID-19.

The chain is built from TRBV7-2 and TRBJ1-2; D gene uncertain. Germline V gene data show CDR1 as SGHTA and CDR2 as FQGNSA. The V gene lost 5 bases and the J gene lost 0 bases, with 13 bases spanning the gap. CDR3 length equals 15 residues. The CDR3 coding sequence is TGTGCCAGCAGCATTTATGAGGGAGCTAACTATGGCTACACCTTC. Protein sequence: CASSIYEGANYGYTF.

In nucleotides, the CDR3 is TGCACCAGCATTCCCTCCTTAGCGGCAGGTACGCAGTATTTT. This sequence encodes CTSIPSLAAGTQYF. V gene TRBV1 combines with J gene TRBJ2-3; TRBD2, the D gene given by the table, was not confirmed from the DNA. TRBV1 is termed a pseudogene. The CDR3 is 14 amino acids.

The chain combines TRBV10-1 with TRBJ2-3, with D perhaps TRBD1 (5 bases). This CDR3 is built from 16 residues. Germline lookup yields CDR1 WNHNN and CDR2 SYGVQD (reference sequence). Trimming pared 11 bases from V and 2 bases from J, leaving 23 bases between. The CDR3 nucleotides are TGCGCCGAATATTTTATCAGGGTTTTAAACACAGATACGCAGTATTTT. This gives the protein CAEYFIRVLNTDTQYF.

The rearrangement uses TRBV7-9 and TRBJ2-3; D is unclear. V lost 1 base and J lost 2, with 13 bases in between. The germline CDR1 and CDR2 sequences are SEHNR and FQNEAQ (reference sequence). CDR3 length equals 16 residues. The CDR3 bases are TGTGCCAGCAGCTTAGGCCAGGCAAGGTACACAGATACGCAGTATTTT. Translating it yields CASSLGQARYTDTQYF.

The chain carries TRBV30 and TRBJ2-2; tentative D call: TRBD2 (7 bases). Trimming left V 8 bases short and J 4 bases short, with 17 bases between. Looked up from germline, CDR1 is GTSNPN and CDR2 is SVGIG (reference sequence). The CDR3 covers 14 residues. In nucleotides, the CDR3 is TGTGCCCTCGACCGGGGGGCGTTCACCGGGGAGCTGTTTTTT. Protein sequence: CALDRGAFTGELFF. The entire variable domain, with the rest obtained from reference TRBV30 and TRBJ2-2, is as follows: SQTIHQWPATLVQPVGSPLSLECTVEGTSNPNLYWYRQAAGRGLQLLFYSVGIGQISSEVPQNLSASRPQDRQFILSSKKLLLSDSGFYLCALDRGAFTGELFFGEGSRLTVL.

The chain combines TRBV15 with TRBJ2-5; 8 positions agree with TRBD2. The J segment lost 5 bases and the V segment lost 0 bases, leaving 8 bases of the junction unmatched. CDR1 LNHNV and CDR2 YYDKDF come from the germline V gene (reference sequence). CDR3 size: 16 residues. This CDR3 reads CATSRDGTRGGETQYF. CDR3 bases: TGTGCCACCAGCAGAGATGGGACTCGGGGGGGCGAGACCCAGTACTTC.

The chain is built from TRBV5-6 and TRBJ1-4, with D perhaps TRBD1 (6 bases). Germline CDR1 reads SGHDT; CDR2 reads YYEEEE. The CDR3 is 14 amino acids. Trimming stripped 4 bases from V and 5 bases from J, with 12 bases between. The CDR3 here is CASSPWTENEKLFF. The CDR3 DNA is TGTGCCAGCAGCCCCTGGACAGAAAATGAAAAACTGTTTTTT.

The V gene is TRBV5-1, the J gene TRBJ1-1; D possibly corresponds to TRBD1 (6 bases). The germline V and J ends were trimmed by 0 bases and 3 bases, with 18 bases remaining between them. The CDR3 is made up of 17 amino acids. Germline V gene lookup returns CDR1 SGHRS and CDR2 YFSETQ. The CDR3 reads CASSLAVQQGFDTEAFF. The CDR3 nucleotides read TGCGCCAGCAGCTTGGCTGTCCAACAGGGTTTCGACACTGAAGCTTTCTTT.

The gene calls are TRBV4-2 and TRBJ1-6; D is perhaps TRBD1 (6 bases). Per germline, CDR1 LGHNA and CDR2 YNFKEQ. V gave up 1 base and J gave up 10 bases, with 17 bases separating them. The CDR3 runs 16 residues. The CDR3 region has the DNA TGTGCCAGCAGCCAAGTTTTGGAGGGGGGGGGCTCACCCCTCCACTTT. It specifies CASSQVLEGGGSPLHF.

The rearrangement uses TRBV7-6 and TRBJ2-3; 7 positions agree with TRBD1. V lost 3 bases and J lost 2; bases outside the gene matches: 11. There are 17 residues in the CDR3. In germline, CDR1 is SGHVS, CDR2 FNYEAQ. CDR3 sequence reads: CASSFSLRQGDTDTQYF. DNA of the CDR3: TGTGCCAGCAGCTTCTCCCTGAGACAGGGTGACACAGATACGCAGTATTTT.

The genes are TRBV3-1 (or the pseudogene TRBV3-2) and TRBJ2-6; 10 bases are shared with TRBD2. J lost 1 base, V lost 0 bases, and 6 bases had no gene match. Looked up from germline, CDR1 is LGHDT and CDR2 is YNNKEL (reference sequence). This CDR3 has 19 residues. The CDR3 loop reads CASSQEASGGFSGANVLTF. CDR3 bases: TGTGCCAGCAGCCAAGAAGCTAGCGGGGGATTTTCTGGGGCCAACGTCCTGACTTTC.

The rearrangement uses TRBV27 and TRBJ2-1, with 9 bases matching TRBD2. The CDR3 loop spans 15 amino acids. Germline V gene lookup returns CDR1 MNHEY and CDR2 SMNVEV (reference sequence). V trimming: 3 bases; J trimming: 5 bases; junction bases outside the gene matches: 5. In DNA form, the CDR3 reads TGTGCCAGCAGTTTTGGACTAGCGACCCACAATGAGCAGTTCTTC. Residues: CASSFGLATHNEQFF.

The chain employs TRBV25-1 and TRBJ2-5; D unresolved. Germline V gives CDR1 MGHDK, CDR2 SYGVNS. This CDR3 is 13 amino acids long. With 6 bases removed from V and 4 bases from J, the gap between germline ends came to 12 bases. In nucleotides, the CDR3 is TGTGCCAGCAGGTTCGGGTCGGTAGAGACCCAGTACTTC. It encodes CASRFGSVETQYF.

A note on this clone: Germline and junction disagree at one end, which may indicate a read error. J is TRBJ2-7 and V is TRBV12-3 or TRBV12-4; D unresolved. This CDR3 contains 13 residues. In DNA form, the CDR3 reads TGTACCAGCAGTTTAGATGATACTTACGAGCAGTACTTC. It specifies CTSSLDDTYEQYF.

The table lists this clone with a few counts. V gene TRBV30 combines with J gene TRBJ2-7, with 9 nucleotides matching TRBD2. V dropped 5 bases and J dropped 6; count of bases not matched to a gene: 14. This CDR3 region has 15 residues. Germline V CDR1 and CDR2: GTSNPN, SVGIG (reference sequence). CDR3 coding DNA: TGTGCCTGGCGTTTGTCCGGGACTAGCCTCAGCGAGCAGTACTTC. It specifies CAWRLSGTSLSEQYF. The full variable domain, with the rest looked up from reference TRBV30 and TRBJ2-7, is SQTIHQWPATLVQPVGSPLSLECTVEGTSNPNLYWYRQAAGRGLQLLFYSVGIGQISSEVPQNLSASRPQDRQFILSSKKLLLSDSGFYLCAWRLSGTSLSEQYFGPGTRLTVT.

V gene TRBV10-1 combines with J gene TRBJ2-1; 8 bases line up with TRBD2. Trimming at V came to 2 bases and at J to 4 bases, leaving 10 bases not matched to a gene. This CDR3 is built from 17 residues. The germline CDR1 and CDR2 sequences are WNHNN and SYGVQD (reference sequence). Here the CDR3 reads CASSEGSRKRGYNEQFF. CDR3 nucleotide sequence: TGCGCCAGCAGTGAGGGATCCAGGAAGCGGGGGTACAATGAGCAGTTCTTC.

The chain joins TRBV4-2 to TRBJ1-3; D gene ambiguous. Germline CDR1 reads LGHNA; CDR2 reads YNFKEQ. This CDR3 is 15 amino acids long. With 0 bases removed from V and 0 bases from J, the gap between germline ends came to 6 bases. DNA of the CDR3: TGTGCCAGCAGCCAAGATAACAACTCTGGAAACACCATATATTTT. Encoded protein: CASSQDNNSGNTIYF.

The CDR3 region is CASSRGQPTDTQYF. CDR3 nucleotides: TGTGCCAGCAGCAGAGGACAGCCCACAGATACGCAGTATTTT. The chain joins TRBV7-3 to TRBJ2-3; possible D gene TRBD1, 6 bases. V was trimmed by 5 bases and J by 2 bases, leaving 11 bases between them. Germline V gene sequence: CDR1 SGHTA, CDR2 FQGTGA. There are 14 residues in the CDR3. Together with reference TRBV7-3 and TRBJ2-3, the CDR3 gives the full variable domain: GAGVSQTPSNKVTEKGKYVELRCDPISGHTALYWYRQSLGQGPEFLIYFQGTGAADDSGLPNDRFFAVRPEGSVSTLKIQRTERGDSAVYLCASSRGQPTDTQYFGPGTRLTVL.

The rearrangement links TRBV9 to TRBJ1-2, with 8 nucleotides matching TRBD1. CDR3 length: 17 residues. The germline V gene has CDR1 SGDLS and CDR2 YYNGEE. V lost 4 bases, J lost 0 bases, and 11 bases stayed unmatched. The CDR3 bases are TGTGCCAGCAGCCCGAGGACAGGGTCCGTTCCTAACTATGGCTACACCTTC. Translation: CASSPRTGSVPNYGYTF.

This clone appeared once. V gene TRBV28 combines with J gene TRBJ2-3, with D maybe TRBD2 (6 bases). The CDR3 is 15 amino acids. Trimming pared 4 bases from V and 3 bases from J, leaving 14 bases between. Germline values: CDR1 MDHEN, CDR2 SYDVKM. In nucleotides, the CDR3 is TGTGCCAGCAGTTCCACCCCGGGGAGGACAGATACGCAGTATTTT. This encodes CASSSTPGRTDTQYF.

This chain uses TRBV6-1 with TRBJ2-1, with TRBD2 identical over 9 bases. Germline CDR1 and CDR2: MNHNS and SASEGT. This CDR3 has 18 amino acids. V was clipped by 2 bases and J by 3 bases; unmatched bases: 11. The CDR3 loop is CASSEQHLAGVYYNEQFF. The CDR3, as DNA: TGTGCCAGCAGTGAACAACATTTAGCGGGGGTGTACTACAATGAGCAGTTCTTC.

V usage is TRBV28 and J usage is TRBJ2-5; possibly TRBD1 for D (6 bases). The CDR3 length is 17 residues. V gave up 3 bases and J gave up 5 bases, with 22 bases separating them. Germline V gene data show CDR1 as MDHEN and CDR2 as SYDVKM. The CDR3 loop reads CASSLLPPGQASETQYF. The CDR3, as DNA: TGTGCCAGCAGTTTGCTCCCCCCGGGACAAGCGTCGGAGACCCAGTACTTC.

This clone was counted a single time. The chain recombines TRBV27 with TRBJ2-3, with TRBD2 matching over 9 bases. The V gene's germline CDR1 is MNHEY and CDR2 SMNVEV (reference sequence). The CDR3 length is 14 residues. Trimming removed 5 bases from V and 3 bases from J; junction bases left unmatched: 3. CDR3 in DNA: TGTGCCAGCAGTCCTGGACTAGCGACAGATACGCAGTATTTT. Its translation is CASSPGLATDTQYF.